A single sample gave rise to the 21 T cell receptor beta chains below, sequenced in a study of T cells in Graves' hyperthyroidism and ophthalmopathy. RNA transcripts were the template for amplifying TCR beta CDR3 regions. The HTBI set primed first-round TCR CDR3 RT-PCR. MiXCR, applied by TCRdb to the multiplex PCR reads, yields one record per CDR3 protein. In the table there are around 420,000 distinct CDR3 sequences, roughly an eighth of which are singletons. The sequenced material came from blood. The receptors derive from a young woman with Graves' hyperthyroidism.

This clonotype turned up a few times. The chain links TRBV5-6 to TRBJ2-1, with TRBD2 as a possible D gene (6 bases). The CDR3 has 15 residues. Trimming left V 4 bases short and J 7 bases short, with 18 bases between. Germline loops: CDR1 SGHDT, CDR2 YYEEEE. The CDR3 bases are TGTGCCAGCAGCCATGGACTAAGTCTCTGGAATGAGCAGTTCTTC. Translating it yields CASSHGLSLWNEQFF.

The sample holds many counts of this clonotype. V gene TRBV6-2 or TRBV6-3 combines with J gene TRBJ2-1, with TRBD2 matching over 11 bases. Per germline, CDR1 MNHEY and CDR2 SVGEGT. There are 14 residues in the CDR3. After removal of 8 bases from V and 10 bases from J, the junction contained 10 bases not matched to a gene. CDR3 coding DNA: TGTGCCAGCCGAGAAACCGGGACTAGCGGAGAGCAGTTCTTC. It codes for CASRETGTSGEQFF.

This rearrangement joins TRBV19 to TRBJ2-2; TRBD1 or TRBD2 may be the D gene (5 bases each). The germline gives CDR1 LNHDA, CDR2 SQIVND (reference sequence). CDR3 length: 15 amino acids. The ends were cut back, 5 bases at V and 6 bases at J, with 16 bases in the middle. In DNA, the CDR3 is TGTGCCAGTAGTCTGGCAGGGTGGACTCCCGGGGAGCTGTTTTTT. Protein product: CASSLAGWTPGELFF.

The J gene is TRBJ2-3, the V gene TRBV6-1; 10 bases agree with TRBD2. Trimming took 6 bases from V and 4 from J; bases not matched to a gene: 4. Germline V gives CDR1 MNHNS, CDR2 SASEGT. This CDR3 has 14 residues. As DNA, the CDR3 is TGTGCCAGCAGCCCTAGCGGGAGTGCAGATACGCAGTATTTT. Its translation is CASSPSGSADTQYF.

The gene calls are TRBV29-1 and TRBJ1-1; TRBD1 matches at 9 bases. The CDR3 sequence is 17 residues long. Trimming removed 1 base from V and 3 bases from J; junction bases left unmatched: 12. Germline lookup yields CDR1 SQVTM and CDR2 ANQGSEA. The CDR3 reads CSVEASGTGRSYTEAFF. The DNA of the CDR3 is TGCAGCGTTGAAGCATCCGGGACAGGGAGAAGTTACACTGAAGCTTTCTTT.

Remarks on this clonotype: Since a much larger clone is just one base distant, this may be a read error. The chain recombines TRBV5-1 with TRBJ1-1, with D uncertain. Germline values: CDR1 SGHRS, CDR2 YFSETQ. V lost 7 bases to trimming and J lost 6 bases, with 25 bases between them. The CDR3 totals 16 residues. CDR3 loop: CASGSLPTSKAAEAFF. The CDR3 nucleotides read TGCGCCAGCGGCTCGCTACCGACATCGAAGGCCGCTGAAGCTTTCTTT.

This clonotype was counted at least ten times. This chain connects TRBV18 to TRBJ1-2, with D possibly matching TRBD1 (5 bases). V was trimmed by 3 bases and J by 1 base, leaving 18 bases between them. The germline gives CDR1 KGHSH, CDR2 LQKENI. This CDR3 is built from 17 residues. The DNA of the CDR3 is TGTGCCAGCTCACCGATTGGCAGGGCGATCGATAACTATGGCTACACCTTC. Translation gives CASSPIGRAIDNYGYTF.

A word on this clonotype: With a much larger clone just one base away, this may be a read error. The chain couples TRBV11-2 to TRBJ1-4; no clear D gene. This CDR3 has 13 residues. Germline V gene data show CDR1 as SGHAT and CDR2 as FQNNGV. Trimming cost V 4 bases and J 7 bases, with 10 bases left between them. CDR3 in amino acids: CASSYRSSEKLFF. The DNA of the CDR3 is TGTGCCAGCAGCTATCGGTCGAGTGAAAAACTGTTTTTT.

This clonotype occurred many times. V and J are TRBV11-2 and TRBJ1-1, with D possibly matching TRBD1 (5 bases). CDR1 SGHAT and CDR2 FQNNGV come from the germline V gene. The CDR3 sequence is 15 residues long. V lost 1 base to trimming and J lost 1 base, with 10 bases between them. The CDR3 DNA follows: TGTGCCAGCAGCTTAGCTTGGGGGAGGAACACTGAAGCTTTCTTT. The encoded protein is CASSLAWGRNTEAFF. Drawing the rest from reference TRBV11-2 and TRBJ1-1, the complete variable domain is EAGVAQSPRYKIIEKRQSVAFWCNPISGHATLYWYQQILGQGPKLLIQFQNNGVVDDSQLPKDRFSAERLKGVDSTLKIQPAKLEDSAVYLCASSLAWGRNTEAFFGQGTRLTVV.

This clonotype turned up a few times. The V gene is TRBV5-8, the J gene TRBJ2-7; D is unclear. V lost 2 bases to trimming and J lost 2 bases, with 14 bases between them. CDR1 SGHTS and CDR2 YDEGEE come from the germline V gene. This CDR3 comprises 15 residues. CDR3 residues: CASSFPDGLPYEQYF. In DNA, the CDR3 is TGTGCCAGCAGCTTCCCTGACGGGTTGCCCTACGAGCAGTACTTC.

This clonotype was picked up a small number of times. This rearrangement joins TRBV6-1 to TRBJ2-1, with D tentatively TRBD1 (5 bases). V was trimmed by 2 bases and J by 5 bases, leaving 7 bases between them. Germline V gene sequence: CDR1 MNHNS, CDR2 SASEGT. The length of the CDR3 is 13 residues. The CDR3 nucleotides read TGTGCCAGCAGTGAACAGGGTAACAATGAGCAGTTCTTC. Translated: CASSEQGNNEQFF.

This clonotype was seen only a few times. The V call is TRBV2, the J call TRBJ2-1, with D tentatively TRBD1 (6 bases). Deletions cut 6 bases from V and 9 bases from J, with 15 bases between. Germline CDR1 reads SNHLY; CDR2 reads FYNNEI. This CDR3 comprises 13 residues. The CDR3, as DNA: TGTGCCAGCAGAACAGGGACAAGCAGTGAGCAGTTCTTC. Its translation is CASRTGTSSEQFF.

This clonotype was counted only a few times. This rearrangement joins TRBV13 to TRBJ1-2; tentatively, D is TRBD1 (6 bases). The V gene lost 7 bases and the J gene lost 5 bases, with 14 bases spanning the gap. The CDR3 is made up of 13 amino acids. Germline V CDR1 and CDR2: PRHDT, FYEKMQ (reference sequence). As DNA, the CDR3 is TGTGCCAGCAAGGAACAGGGAGGGTATGGCTACACCTTC. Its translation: CASKEQGGYGYTF.

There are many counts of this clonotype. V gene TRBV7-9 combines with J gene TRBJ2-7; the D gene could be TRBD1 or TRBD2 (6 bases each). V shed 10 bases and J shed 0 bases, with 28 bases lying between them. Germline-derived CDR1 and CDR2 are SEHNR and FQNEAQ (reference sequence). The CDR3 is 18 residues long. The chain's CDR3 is CATLGGIQGSKSSYEQYF. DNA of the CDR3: TGTGCCACCCTGGGAGGAATACAGGGATCGAAAAGCTCCTACGAGCAGTACTTC.

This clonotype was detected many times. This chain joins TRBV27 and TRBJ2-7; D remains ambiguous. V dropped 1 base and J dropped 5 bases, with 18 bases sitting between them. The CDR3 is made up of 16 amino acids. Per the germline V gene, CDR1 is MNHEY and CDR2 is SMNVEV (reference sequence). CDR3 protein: CASSLLPGFGNDEQYF. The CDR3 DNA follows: TGTGCCAGCAGTTTATTACCCGGGTTTGGGAACGACGAGCAGTACTTC.

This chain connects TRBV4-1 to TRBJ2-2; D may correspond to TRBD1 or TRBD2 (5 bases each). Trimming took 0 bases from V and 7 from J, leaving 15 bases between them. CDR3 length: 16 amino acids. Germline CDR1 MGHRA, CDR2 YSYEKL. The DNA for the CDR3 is TGCGCCAGCAGCCAAGAGGAACCGGGACGTATCGGGGAGCTGTTTTTT. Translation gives CASSQEEPGRIGELFF.

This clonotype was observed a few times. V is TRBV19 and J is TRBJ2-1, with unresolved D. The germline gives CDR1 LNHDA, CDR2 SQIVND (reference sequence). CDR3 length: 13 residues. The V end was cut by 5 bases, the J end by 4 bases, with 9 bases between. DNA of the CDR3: TGTGCCAGTAGTGATCAGCTTTACAATGAGCAGTTCTTC. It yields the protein CASSDQLYNEQFF.

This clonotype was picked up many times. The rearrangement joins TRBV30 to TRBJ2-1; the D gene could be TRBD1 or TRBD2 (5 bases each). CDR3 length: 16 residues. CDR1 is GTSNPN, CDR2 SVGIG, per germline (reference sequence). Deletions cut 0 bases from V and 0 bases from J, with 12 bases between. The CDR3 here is CAWSVRGGISYNEQFF. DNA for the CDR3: TGTGCCTGGAGTGTTCGGGGCGGCATCTCCTACAATGAGCAGTTCTTC.

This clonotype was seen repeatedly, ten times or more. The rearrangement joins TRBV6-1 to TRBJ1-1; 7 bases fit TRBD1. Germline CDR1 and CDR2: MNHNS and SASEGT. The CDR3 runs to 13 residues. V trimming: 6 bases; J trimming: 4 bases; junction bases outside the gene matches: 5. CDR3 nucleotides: TGTGCCAGCAGGGCGGACAGGAGCACTGAAGCTTTCTTT. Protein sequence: CASRADRSTEAFF.

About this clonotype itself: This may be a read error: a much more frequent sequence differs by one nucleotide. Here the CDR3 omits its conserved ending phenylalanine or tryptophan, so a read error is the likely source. The CDR3 DNA is TGTGCCAGCAGATCATCAACGGGACGCCGCTCCTACGAGCAGTACCTC. Translation gives CASRSSTGRRSYEQYL. This chain connects TRBV11-2 to TRBJ2-7; TRBD1 or TRBD2 may be the D gene (5 bases each). The CDR3 consists of 16 residues. The V end lost 6 bases, the J end lost 0 bases, and 18 bases lay between the germline ends. The germline CDR1 and CDR2 sequences are SGHAT and FQNNGV.

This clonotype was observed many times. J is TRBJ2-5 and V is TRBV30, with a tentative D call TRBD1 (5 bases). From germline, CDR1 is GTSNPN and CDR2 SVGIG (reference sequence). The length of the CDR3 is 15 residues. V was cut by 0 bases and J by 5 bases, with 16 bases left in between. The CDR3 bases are TGTGCCTGGAGTGTAGAACTCCCAGGGATGGAGACCCAGTACTTC. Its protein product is CAWSVELPGMETQYF. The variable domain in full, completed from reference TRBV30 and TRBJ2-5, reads SQTIHQWPATLVQPVGSPLSLECTVEGTSNPNLYWYRQAAGRGLQLLFYSVGIGQISSEVPQNLSASRPQDRQFILSSKKLLLSDSGFYLCAWSVELPGMETQYFGPGTRLLVL.